This T cell receptor beta chain originates from a study of blood T cells in healthy people across ages. The overall study: Per every two T cells, about one barcoded beta molecule was captured by template switching.

Through a sample-barcoded 5' primer and a J-beta primer mix, a second PCR was run for roughly 7 to 12 cycles. Each CDR3 protein is one row after TCRdb ran MiXCR on the 5' RACE reads. The sample holds some 780,000 distinct CDR3 sequences, more than 55% seen once. This clonotype occurred once. The sample, approximately 11 milliliters of peripheral blood, was drawn from each donor. Sequencing was performed on blood. The clonotype was recovered from a man in his forties in good health.

CDR3 DNA: TGCGCCAGCAGCTTGTTGATAGGTGGTCTAGCGGACACAGATACGCAGTATTTT. Translating gives CASSLLIGGLADTDTQYF. The chain carries TRBV5-1 and TRBJ2-3, with 7 bases lining up with TRBD2. There are 18 residues in the CDR3. V lost 1 base, J lost 2 bases, and 13 bases stayed unmatched. The V gene's germline CDR1 is SGHRS and CDR2 YFSETQ.